At least ten counts were recorded for the clone carrying this T cell receptor (beta chain). The data stem from a study of metastatic and nonmetastatic thyroid tumors. The wider study: Comparative analysis of repertoires was undertaken across blood and tumor or nodule tissue obtained from malignant and benign thyroid patients.

Treatment of any kind had been given to no patient before thyroid surgery. In the authors' workflow: Construction of a distant-metastasis classifier for papillary thyroid cancer relied on CDR3 differences across clinicopathological groups. Using MiXCR, TCRdb re-called clones from the PCR reads. The V and J calls were not made by the authors but by TCRdb's processing. The sample includes roughly 53,000 clones, approximately 22% of them seen just once. The sequence was collected from a female donor with papillary thyroid cancer or a benign thyroid nodule (not recorded which). Some clones in this sample may be carry-over from other donors' samples. Sequenced input: blood.

For the CDR3, the DNA is TGTGCCAGCAGTTATAAAGGGGGTCCCCAATACAATGAGCAGTTCTTC. This gives the protein CASSYKGGPQYNEQFF. The chain recombines TRBV6-9 with TRBJ2-1; a possible D gene is TRBD1 (6 bases). The CDR3 consists of 16 residues. Trimming stripped 2 bases from V and 4 bases from J, with 15 bases between. CDR1 and CDR2 (germline): MNHGY, SVAAGI.